Listed below are T cell receptor beta chains from one sample, sequenced in a study of T cell repertoires in cytomegalovirus infection. Their cognate antigens are unknown. TCRdb redid the calling of the reads with MiXCR, one entry per CDR3 protein. The sample yields 700,000 to 950,000 distinct CDR3 sequences, about 30% seen once. The sequenced sample was cultured CD8+ T cells from PBMCs, obtained from culture after CMV antigen stimulation. These receptors were obtained from a human donor in good health (CMV status not recorded). Some clones in this sample may be carry-over from other donors' samples. The CDR3 runs from the conserved cysteine through the conserved F or W. D genes are given only for firm matches. A clone size is listed for some rows: how often the clone was seen (once, few, many), or a class if it is expanded.

abundance: few; j_gene: TRBJ2-1; d_gene: TRBD2; v_gene: TRBV7-3; CDR3aa: CASSLSLGASGPFYNEQFF; CDR3nt: TGTGCCAGCAGCCTAAGCCTTGGGGCTAGCGGGCCTTTTTACAATGAGCAGTTCTTC
abundance: few; j_gene: TRBJ2-1; d_gene: .; v_gene: TRBV19; CDR3aa: CASSYRARSDEQFF; CDR3nt: TGTGCCAGTAGTTACAGGGCCCGAAGCGATGAGCAGTTCTTC
abundance: few; j_gene: TRBJ2-5; d_gene: TRBD2; v_gene: TRBV11-2; CDR3aa: CASSETSGGEETQYF; CDR3nt: TGTGCCAGCAGCGAGACTAGCGGGGGGGAAGAGACCCAGTACTTC
abundance: .; j_gene: TRBJ2-1; d_gene: .; v_gene: TRBV7-3; CDR3aa: CASTLGTGPYNEQFF; CDR3nt: TGTGCCAGCACCCTCGGGACGGGACCCTACAATGAGCAGTTCTTC
abundance: .; j_gene: TRBJ1-1; d_gene: .; v_gene: TRBV7-6; CDR3aa: CASSLFMNTEAFF; CDR3nt: TGTGCCAGCAGCTTATTCATGAACACTGAAGCTTTCTTT
abundance: .; j_gene: TRBJ2-2; d_gene: .; v_gene: TRBV7-9; CDR3aa: CASSSNGGGTGELFF; CDR3nt: TGTGCCAGCAGCTCTAATGGGGGAGGCACCGGGGAGCTGTTTTTT
abundance: many; j_gene: TRBJ1-1; d_gene: .; v_gene: TRBV7-2; CDR3aa: CASGMTGVGTEAFF; CDR3nt: TGTGCCAGCGGGATGACAGGCGTAGGTACTGAAGCTTTCTTT
abundance: few; j_gene: TRBJ2-1; d_gene: .; v_gene: TRBV27; CDR3aa: CAVAGRYNEQFF; CDR3nt: TGTGCCGTCGCGGGGCGCTACAATGAGCAGTTCTTC
abundance: many; j_gene: TRBJ2-5; d_gene: .; v_gene: TRBV7-6; CDR3aa: CASSLAQGRETQYF; CDR3nt: TGTGCCAGCAGCTTAGCGCAGGGGAGGGAGACCCAGTACTTC
abundance: few; j_gene: TRBJ2-4; d_gene: .; v_gene: TRBV29-1; CDR3aa: CSVPSPQDKNIQYF; CDR3nt: TGCAGCGTCCCCTCGCCACAGGACAAAAACATTCAGTACTTC
abundance: few; j_gene: TRBJ2-5; d_gene: .; v_gene: TRBV7-9; CDR3aa: CASNTGRETQYF; CDR3nt: TGTGCCAGCAACACAGGGAGAGAGACCCAGTACTTC
abundance: .; j_gene: TRBJ2-3; d_gene: .; v_gene: TRBV10-1; CDR3aa: CASSESASDLTDTQYF; CDR3nt: TGCGCCAGCAGTGAGTCCGCTAGCGATCTCACAGATACGCAGTATTTT
abundance: .; j_gene: TRBJ2-3; d_gene: TRBD2; v_gene: TRBV6-8; CDR3aa: CASSSNPGLAGVSTDTQYF; CDR3nt: TGTGCCAGCAGTTCCAACCCCGGACTAGCGGGGGTGAGCACAGATACGCAGTATTTT
abundance: few; j_gene: TRBJ2-7; d_gene: .; v_gene: TRBV4-1; CDR3aa: CASSYRDGSYEQYF; CDR3nt: TGCGCCAGCAGCTACCGGGACGGCTCCTACGAGCAGTACTTC
abundance: few; j_gene: TRBJ2-3; d_gene: .; v_gene: TRBV6-5; CDR3aa: CATRRPSTDTQYF; CDR3nt: TGTGCCACCCGACGCCCTAGCACAGATACGCAGTATTTT
abundance: few; j_gene: TRBJ2-3; d_gene: TRBD2; v_gene: TRBV27; CDR3aa: CASMVAGGADTQYF; CDR3nt: TGTGCCAGCATGGTAGCGGGGGGGGCAGATACGCAGTATTTT
abundance: .; j_gene: TRBJ1-1; d_gene: .; v_gene: TRBV10-3; CDR3aa: CASLDLRGEAFF; CDR3nt: TGTGCCAGTTTGGACCTAAGGGGTGAAGCTTTCTTT
abundance: .; j_gene: TRBJ1-5; d_gene: .; v_gene: TRBV15; CDR3aa: CATSRGAGGNQPQHF; CDR3nt: TGTGCCACCAGCAGAGGGGCGGGGGGCAATCAGCCCCAGCATTTT
abundance: many; j_gene: TRBJ1-1; d_gene: .; v_gene: TRBV4-1; CDR3aa: CASSQDSQGPQTFF; CDR3nt: TGCGCCAGCAGCCAAGATAGCCAGGGACCTCAAACTTTCTTT
abundance: .; j_gene: TRBJ2-2; d_gene: .; v_gene: TRBV7-6; CDR3aa: CASSLPTGTPETPGELFF; CDR3nt: TGTGCCAGCAGCTTACCAACCGGGACGCCAGAAACACCCGGGGAGCTGTTTTTT
abundance: .; j_gene: TRBJ2-5; d_gene: .; v_gene: TRBV5-4; CDR3aa: CASSFQGQSETQYF; CDR3nt: TGTGCCAGCAGCTTTCAGGGGCAATCTGAGACCCAGTACTTC
abundance: .; j_gene: TRBJ2-3; d_gene: TRBD1; v_gene: TRBV7-9; CDR3aa: CASTHRGRGDTQYF; CDR3nt: TGTGCCAGCACCCACAGGGGGCGAGGAGATACGCAGTATTTT
abundance: few; j_gene: TRBJ1-1; d_gene: .; v_gene: TRBV5-1; CDR3aa: CASQADPRRNTEAFF; CDR3nt: TGCGCCAGCCAGGCGGATCCAAGGAGGAACACTGAAGCTTTCTTT
abundance: .; j_gene: TRBJ1-2; d_gene: TRBD1; v_gene: TRBV27; CDR3aa: CASARDRGGTVYGYTF; CDR3nt: TGTGCCAGTGCTAGGGACAGGGGCGGCACTGTCTATGGCTACACCTTC
abundance: .; j_gene: TRBJ1-1; d_gene: .; v_gene: TRBV19; CDR3aa: CASSIVGATAFF; CDR3nt: TGTGCCAGTAGTATAGTAGGAGCGACAGCTTTCTTT
abundance: .; j_gene: TRBJ1-4; d_gene: .; v_gene: TRBV6-6; CDR3aa: CATTTQTRRGEKLFF; CDR3nt: TGTGCCACTACGACACAGACCCGCAGGGGTGAAAAACTGTTTTTT
abundance: .; j_gene: TRBJ2-1; d_gene: .; v_gene: TRBV6-5; CDR3aa: CASSFGGGTEFF; CDR3nt: .
abundance: .; j_gene: TRBJ1-1; d_gene: TRBD1; v_gene: TRBV7-6; CDR3aa: CASSEDRGNTEAFF; CDR3nt: TGTGCCAGCAGCGAAGACAGGGGGAACACTGAAGCTTTCTTT
abundance: many; j_gene: TRBJ1-1; d_gene: .; v_gene: TRBV6-1; CDR3aa: CASSGTGSTEAFF; CDR3nt: TGTGCCAGCAGTGGAACAGGGAGCACTGAAGCTTTCTTT
abundance: few; j_gene: TRBJ1-2; d_gene: .; v_gene: TRBV5-4; CDR3aa: CASSLFEGGYTF; CDR3nt: TGTGCCAGCAGCTTGTTCGAAGGTGGCTACACCTTC
abundance: .; j_gene: TRBJ1-5; d_gene: .; v_gene: TRBV9; CDR3aa: CASSVAGLSNQPQHF; CDR3nt: TGTGCCAGCAGCGTTGCAGGGCTTAGCAATCAGCCCCAGCATTTT
abundance: .; j_gene: TRBJ2-5; d_gene: .; v_gene: TRBV7-9; CDR3aa: CASSLGTVIQETQYF; CDR3nt: TGTGCCAGCAGCTTAGGGACAGTCATTCAAGAGACCCAGTACTTC
abundance: .; j_gene: TRBJ2-3; d_gene: .; v_gene: TRBV19; CDR3aa: CASSTRSGADTQYF; CDR3nt: TGTGCCAGTAGTACTCGCAGTGGGGCAGATACGCAGTATTTT
abundance: .; j_gene: TRBJ1-1; d_gene: .; v_gene: TRBV11-2; CDR3aa: CASSPQADPGTEAFF; CDR3nt: TGTGCCAGCAGCCCTCAGGCGGATCCGGGCACTGAAGCTTTCTTT
abundance: many; j_gene: TRBJ2-5; d_gene: TRBD2; v_gene: TRBV7-8; CDR3aa: CASSLVVAGGPIQETQYF; CDR3nt: TGTGCCAGCAGCTTAGTAGTAGCGGGGGGGCCTATCCAAGAGACCCAGTACTTC
abundance: .; j_gene: TRBJ1-2; d_gene: .; v_gene: TRBV7-8; CDR3aa: CASSADWGNAYGYTF; CDR3nt: TGTGCCAGCAGCGCAGACTGGGGGAACGCCTATGGCTACACCTTC
abundance: many; j_gene: TRBJ1-2; d_gene: .; v_gene: TRBV12-3/TRBV12-4; CDR3aa: CASSLEANYGYTF; CDR3nt: TGTGCCAGCAGTTTGGAAGCCAACTATGGCTACACCTTC
abundance: few; j_gene: TRBJ1-2; d_gene: TRBD1; v_gene: TRBV7-6; CDR3aa: CASSLMKDRGLGGYTF; CDR3nt: TGTGCCAGCAGCCTTATGAAGGACAGGGGGCTCGGTGGCTACACCTTC
abundance: few; j_gene: TRBJ2-2; d_gene: TRBD1; v_gene: TRBV12-3/TRBV12-4; CDR3aa: CASSFWTGGLGDTGELFF; CDR3nt: TGTGCCAGCAGTTTCTGGACAGGGGGGTTAGGTGACACCGGGGAGCTGTTTTTT
abundance: many; j_gene: TRBJ2-5; d_gene: .; v_gene: TRBV7-2; CDR3aa: CASSLGTEYQETQYF; CDR3nt: TGTGCCAGCAGCTTAGGGACAGAGTACCAAGAGACCCAGTACTTC
abundance: many; j_gene: TRBJ2-7; d_gene: .; v_gene: TRBV11-3; CDR3aa: CASSPGSGSSYEQYF; CDR3nt: TGTGCCAGCAGCCCGGGGAGTGGGAGCTCCTACGAGCAGTACTTC
abundance: many; j_gene: TRBJ2-2; d_gene: TRBD2; v_gene: TRBV19; CDR3aa: CASSIVGGANSGELFF; CDR3nt: TGTGCCAGTAGTATAGTCGGGGGGGCGAATTCCGGGGAGCTGTTTTTT
abundance: many; j_gene: TRBJ1-1; d_gene: TRBD1; v_gene: TRBV7-6; CDR3aa: CASSLTAGQGLNTEAFF; CDR3nt: TGTGCCAGCAGCTTAACAGCGGGACAGGGGTTGAACACTGAAGCTTTCTTT
abundance: .; j_gene: TRBJ2-3; d_gene: .; v_gene: TRBV19; CDR3aa: CASSWRGQDTQYF; CDR3nt: TGTGCCAGTAGTTGGAGGGGGCAAGATACGCAGTATTTT
abundance: .; j_gene: TRBJ1-1; d_gene: .; v_gene: TRBV5-1; CDR3aa: CASSLYSQDTEAFF; CDR3nt: TGCGCCAGCAGCTTGTACAGTCAAGACACTGAAGCTTTCTTT
abundance: few; j_gene: TRBJ1-1; d_gene: TRBD1; v_gene: TRBV27; CDR3aa: CASGAGTVFPEAFF; CDR3nt: TGTGCCAGCGGGGCCGGGACAGTCTTTCCTGAAGCTTTCTTT
abundance: .; j_gene: TRBJ2-3; d_gene: TRBD2; v_gene: TRBV29-1; CDR3aa: CSVSAGGLGDTQYF; CDR3nt: TGCAGCGTTTCAGCGGGGGGTTTGGGCGATACGCAGTATTTT
abundance: few; j_gene: TRBJ2-7; d_gene: .; v_gene: TRBV10-3; CDR3aa: CAISESTGYEQYF; CDR3nt: TGTGCCATCAGTGAGTCGACCGGCTACGAGCAGTACTTC
abundance: .; j_gene: TRBJ2-2; d_gene: .; v_gene: TRBV29-1; CDR3aa: CSVGWSRGDTGELFF; CDR3nt: TGCAGCGTAGGATGGTCCAGGGGGGACACCGGGGAGCTGTTTTTT
abundance: .; j_gene: TRBJ1-3; d_gene: .; v_gene: TRBV19; CDR3aa: CATPTDSGNTIYF; CDR3nt: TGTGCCACCCCGACAGACTCTGGAAACACCATATATTTT
abundance: once; j_gene: TRBJ2-1; d_gene: TRBD1; v_gene: TRBV15; CDR3aa: CATSRVGTEHNEQFF; CDR3nt: TGTGCCACCAGCCGAGTTGGGACAGAACACAATGAGCAGTTCTTC
abundance: few; j_gene: TRBJ1-1; d_gene: .; v_gene: TRBV6-1; CDR3aa: CASSDYTEAFF; CDR3nt: TGTGCCAGCAGTGATTACACTGAAGCTTTCTTT
abundance: .; j_gene: TRBJ2-7; d_gene: .; v_gene: TRBV27; CDR3aa: CASKGWSYEQYF; CDR3nt: TGTGCCAGCAAAGGATGGTCCTACGAGCAGTACTTC
abundance: .; j_gene: TRBJ1-1; d_gene: TRBD1; v_gene: TRBV7-8; CDR3aa: CASSGSRDRGLMNTEAFF; CDR3nt: TGTGCCAGCAGCGGCAGTCGGGACAGGGGTTTGATGAACACTGAAGCTTTCTTT
abundance: few; j_gene: TRBJ2-5; d_gene: .; v_gene: TRBV7-6; CDR3aa: CASSLLAEVETQYF; CDR3nt: TGTGCCAGCAGCTTACTTGCGGAGGTGGAGACCCAGTACTTC
abundance: few; j_gene: TRBJ1-5; d_gene: .; v_gene: TRBV6-1; CDR3aa: CASSPEGKGNQPQHF; CDR3nt: TGTGCCAGCAGTCCCGAAGGGAAGGGAAATCAGCCCCAGCATTTT
abundance: .; j_gene: TRBJ1-1; d_gene: .; v_gene: TRBV7-6; CDR3aa: CASSLAAGAGGTEAFF; CDR3nt: TGTGCCAGCAGCTTGGCGGCAGGGGCGGGGGGAACTGAAGCTTTCTTT
abundance: few; j_gene: TRBJ2-1; d_gene: .; v_gene: TRBV6-5; CDR3aa: CASSYSRGEQFF; CDR3nt: TGTGCCAGCAGTTACTCGAGGGGTGAGCAGTTCTTC
abundance: .; j_gene: TRBJ2-2; d_gene: .; v_gene: TRBV12-5; CDR3aa: CASGSSPLPGELFF; CDR3nt: TGTGCTAGTGGTTCTTCGCCCCTTCCAGGGGAGCTGTTTTTT
abundance: .; j_gene: TRBJ1-2; d_gene: TRBD1; v_gene: TRBV2; CDR3aa: CASSGTGTGNGYTF; CDR3nt: TGTGCCAGCAGCGGGACCGGGACAGGGAATGGCTACACCTTC